The entry below describes one TCR beta chain. The antigen is unknown. These data belong to a study of naive and memory T cell subsets. Overall study results and limits: A few larger clonotypes appeared in naive repertoires, especially CD8, possibly memory cells re-expressing CD45RA.

The beta constant-region primer was an equimolar mix of two oligonucleotides covering TRBC1 and TRBC2. The ligated cDNA underwent four PCR rounds using SP2 and nested alpha and beta constant-region primers. Each CDR3 protein is one row after TCRdb ran MiXCR on the UMI-ligation and nested PCR reads. The data show approximately 150,000 distinct CDR3 sequences, more than 15% seen once. Per germline, CDR1 MGHDK and CDR2 SYGVNS. The CDR3 is made up of 11 amino acids. Trimming removed 6 bases from V and 6 bases from J, with 5 bases in between. The sequence derives from a human donor in good health. The chain joins TRBV25-1 to TRBJ2-2; D remains unclear. The sequencing sample was made of naive CD8+ T cells from blood. CDR3 amino acids: CASRVAGELFF. The CDR3 DNA sequence: TGTGCCAGCAGGGTCGCCGGGGAGCTGTTTTTT.